The 32 T cell receptor beta chains given below trace back to one sample, sequenced in a study of T cell repertoires in cytomegalovirus infection. TCRdb redid the calling of the reads with MiXCR, one entry per CDR3 protein. The table lists under 200,000 distinct CDR3 sequences, 15% to 20% of them singletons. Sequences were obtained from CD8+ T cells from PBMCs. The receptors stem from a human donor in good health (CMV status not recorded). Some clones in this sample may be carry-over from other donors' samples.

This clonotype has just a few counts. This chain joins TRBV15 and TRBJ2-2; unclear D gene. Germline CDR1 reads LNHNV; CDR2 reads YYDKDF (reference sequence). The CDR3 has 13 residues. Trimming took 1 base from V and 7 from J, leaving 7 bases between them. DNA of the CDR3: TGTGCCACCAGCAGAGGAAGTGGCGGGGAGCTGTTTTTT. Its protein product is CATSRGSGGELFF.

This chain connects TRBV7-2 to TRBJ2-3; possibly TRBD1 for D (6 bases). Trimming shortened V by 0 bases and J by 5 bases, and 12 bases separated the two germline ends. Germline V gene sequence: CDR1 SGHTA, CDR2 FQGNSA. The CDR3 length is 15 residues. CDR3 sequence reads: CASSLAGRGEDTQYF. The CDR3 DNA reads as TGTGCCAGCAGCTTAGCTGGCAGGGGAGAAGATACGCAGTATTTT.

The chain is built from TRBV28 and TRBJ2-5; TRBD2 matches 12 bases. In germline, CDR1 is MDHEN, CDR2 SYDVKM. Trimming cost V 3 bases and J 3 bases; bases outside gene matches: 5. The CDR3 contains 16 residues. CDR3 amino acids: CASSFRLAGDEETQYF. CDR3 nucleotides: TGTGCCAGCAGTTTCCGACTAGCGGGAGACGAAGAGACCCAGTACTTC.

The genes are TRBV27 and TRBJ2-1; D may be TRBD1 or TRBD2 (5 bases each). CDR1 is MNHEY, CDR2 SMNVEV, per germline (reference sequence). The CDR3 consists of 16 residues. Trimming removed 9 bases from V and 4 bases from J, with 22 bases in between. CDR3 sequence reads: CASASSGGSWYNEQFF. The CDR3 bases are TGTGCCAGTGCCTCCAGTGGGGGTTCTTGGTACAATGAGCAGTTCTTC.

This clonotype was counted only a few times. The chain recombines TRBV11-2 with TRBJ2-7; D is perhaps TRBD2 (6 bases). Trimming cost V 6 bases and J 7 bases, with 13 bases left between them. The CDR3 has 12 residues. The germline V gene has CDR1 SGHAT and CDR2 FQNNGV. The DNA of the CDR3 is TGTGCCAGCAGAGGGGAGGTAAGGGAGCAGTACTTC. Translating gives CASRGEVREQYF.

This clonotype was counted a few times. The gene calls are TRBV7-2 and TRBJ2-2; the D gene is possibly TRBD1 (5 bases). The germline V gene has CDR1 SGHTA and CDR2 FQGNSA. This CDR3 region has 16 residues. Trimming cost V 1 base and J 4 bases, with 13 bases left between them. The CDR3 sequence: CASSLEMGRGTGELFF. The CDR3, as DNA: TGTGCCAGCAGCTTAGAAATGGGGCGCGGCACCGGGGAGCTGTTTTTT.

The table lists this clonotype with a few counts. The chain links TRBV20-1 to TRBJ2-3, with 9 bases aligning to TRBD1. Germline V gene lookup returns CDR1 DFQATT and CDR2 SNEGSKA (reference sequence). CDR3 length: 15 residues. Trimming cost V 7 bases and J 4 bases; bases outside gene matches: 12. The CDR3 loop is CSGGEGDRAPDTQYF. The CDR3 DNA reads as TGCAGTGGAGGCGAGGGGGACAGGGCCCCAGATACGCAGTATTTT.

CDR3 sequence (DNA): TGTGCCAGCAGGCCGGGACAGGCCTCCTACGAGCAGTACTTC. This gives the protein CASRPGQASYEQYF. The chain joins TRBV12-3 or TRBV12-4 to TRBJ2-7; 8 bases fit TRBD1. Trimming took 6 bases from V and 0 from J; bases not matched to a gene: 4. The CDR3 has 14 residues.

This clonotype has a count of ten or more. This chain joins TRBV7-6 and TRBJ2-7; the match to TRBD1 covers 10 bases. The V and J ends lost 4 bases and 3 bases, in that order; junction bases with no gene match: 3. CDR1 is SGHVS, CDR2 FNYEAQ, per germline. The CDR3 contains 14 residues. This CDR3 is CASSSGQGGYEQYF. The CDR3 DNA follows: TGTGCCAGCAGCTCCGGACAGGGGGGCTACGAGCAGTACTTC. The full variable domain, rest sourced from reference TRBV7-6 and TRBJ2-7, is GAGVSQSPRYKVTKRGQDVALRCDPISGHVSLYWYRQALGQGPEFLTYFNYEAQQDKSGLPNDRFSAERPEGSISTLTIQRTEQRDSAMYRCASSSGQGGYEQYFGPGTRLTVT.

The gene calls are TRBV4-3 and TRBJ2-2; a weak D match, TRBD1 (5 bases). Trimming took off 0 bases at V and 3 bases at J, with 20 bases between the two ends. The CDR3 has 19 amino acids. The germline V gene encodes CDR1 LGHNA and CDR2 YSLEER. CDR3 sequence reads: CASSQDPGQIKPDTGELFF. The CDR3 nucleotides read TGCGCCAGCAGCCAAGATCCAGGACAAATAAAACCAGACACCGGGGAGCTGTTTTTT.

V is TRBV13 and J is TRBJ2-7; 8 nucleotides align to TRBD1. The CDR3 length is 15 residues. Germline CDR1 is PRHDT and CDR2 is FYEKMQ (reference sequence). J lost 4 bases, V lost 4 bases, and 9 bases had no gene match. The chain's CDR3 is CASSSTGQAGYEQYF. Written as DNA, the CDR3 is TGTGCCAGCAGCTCGACGGGACAGGCTGGTTACGAGCAGTACTTC.

This clonotype occurred a few times. This chain links TRBV4-1 with TRBJ2-7, with TRBD2 matching 9 bases. This CDR3 contains 15 residues. V lost 4 bases to trimming and J lost 0 bases; unmatched junction nucleotides: 4. Germline V gives CDR1 MGHRA, CDR2 YSYEKL. Here the CDR3 reads CASSLRLADSYEQYF. The CDR3 DNA is TGCGCCAGCAGCCTTAGACTAGCGGACTCCTACGAGCAGTACTTC.

This clonotype was seen more than once but under ten times. This rearrangement joins TRBV12-3 or TRBV12-4 to TRBJ2-7; no clear D gene. The V gene lost 3 bases and the J gene lost 6 bases, with 9 bases spanning the gap. This CDR3 has 12 residues. The CDR3 bases are TGTGCCAGCAGTTTCTTTAAATTCGAGCAGTACTTC. Translation gives CASSFFKFEQYF.

This clonotype has a count of ten or more. This chain joins TRBV7-2 and TRBJ2-1; D unclear. The CDR3 extends over 13 amino acids. CDR1 and CDR2 from the germline V gene are SGHTA and FQGNSA. Deletions cut 5 bases from V and 1 base from J, with 6 bases between. The CDR3 protein is CASSRSSYNEQFF. The CDR3 nucleotides read TGTGCCAGCAGCCGGAGTTCCTACAATGAGCAGTTCTTC.

The chain joins TRBV7-2 to TRBJ2-3; a weak D match, TRBD2 (6 bases). CDR3 size: 15 residues. V lost 1 base and J lost 5, with 13 bases in between. CDR1 is SGHTA and CDR2 is FQGNSA in the germline V gene. The CDR3 DNA follows: TGTGCCAGCAGCTTAGTAGCGGATACAGTAGATACGCAGTATTTT. Encoded protein: CASSLVADTVDTQYF.

This clonotype has a handful of counts. The chain combines TRBV28 with TRBJ1-5, with D hard to call. V gave up 0 bases and J gave up 1 base, with 16 bases separating them. The V gene's germline CDR1 is MDHEN and CDR2 SYDVKM. The CDR3 has 18 residues. CDR3 in amino acids: CASSLWELGSLSNQPQHF. CDR3 in DNA: TGTGCCAGCAGTTTATGGGAGCTGGGGTCATTAAGCAATCAGCCCCAGCATTTT.

This clonotype has more than one count but fewer than ten. This sequence joins TRBV15 and TRBJ2-3; 11 bases align to TRBD2. Trimming removed 0 bases from V and 5 bases from J; junction bases left unmatched: 7. This CDR3 has 17 residues. CDR1 and CDR2 from the germline V gene are LNHNV and YYDKDF (reference sequence). The CDR3 DNA sequence: TGTGCCACCAGCAGAGATCAACTAGCGGGAGAGGGAGATACGCAGTATTTT. Its translation: CATSRDQLAGEGDTQYF.

This clonotype has more than one count but fewer than ten. This sequence joins TRBV7-9 and TRBJ2-1; 12 nucleotides match TRBD2. The CDR3 spans 16 residues. Germline V gene data show CDR1 as SEHNR and CDR2 as FQNEAQ (reference sequence). V dropped 5 bases and J dropped 7; count of bases not matched to a gene: 9. The CDR3 spells CASSRPTSGGSNEQFF. The CDR3 coding sequence is TGTGCCAGCAGCCGACCTACTAGCGGGGGGAGTAATGAGCAGTTCTTC.

This chain's CDR3 is CSGIGELRASNSYNEQFF. CDR3 DNA: TGCAGCGGGATAGGAGAATTACGGGCCTCGAATTCATACAATGAGCAGTTCTTC. The chain has TRBV29-1 and TRBJ2-1; no clear D. Trimming took 7 bases from V and 4 from J, leaving 29 bases between them. Germline CDR1 and CDR2: SQVTM and ANQGSEA. The CDR3 loop spans 18 amino acids.

This clonotype was detected only a few times. This rearrangement joins TRBV27 to TRBJ1-1; the match to TRBD1 covers 10 bases. Germline values: CDR1 MNHEY, CDR2 SMNVEV (reference sequence). After removal of 5 bases from V and 3 bases from J, the junction contained 6 bases not matched to a gene. This CDR3 spans 15 amino acids. CDR3 amino acids: CASSGDRGLYTEAFF. CDR3 DNA: TGTGCCAGCAGTGGGGACAGGGGTCTATACACTGAAGCTTTCTTT.

This clonotype turned up a few times. The chain employs TRBV18 and TRBJ2-1, with D possibly TRBD2 on 7 matching bases. From germline, CDR1 is KGHSH and CDR2 LQKENI. The CDR3 consists of 15 residues. Trimming pared 2 bases from V and 5 bases from J, leaving 13 bases between. The CDR3 here is CASSPRGGPNNEQFF. CDR3 bases: TGTGCCAGCTCACCAAGGGGGGGCCCCAACAATGAGCAGTTCTTC. The variable domain in full, completed from reference TRBV18 and TRBJ2-1, reads NAGVMQNPRHLVRRRGQEARLRCSPMKGHSHVYWYRQLPEEGLKFMVYLQKENIIDESGMPKERFSAEFPKEGPSILRIQQVVRGDSAAYFCASSPRGGPNNEQFFGPGTRLTVL.

The chain uses TRBV28 and TRBJ1-1; possible D gene TRBD1, 5 bases. The ends were cut back, 5 bases at V and 4 bases at J, with 17 bases in the middle. Germline CDR1 MDHEN, CDR2 SYDVKM. The CDR3 has 15 residues. DNA of the CDR3: TGTGCCAGCAGTGACTGGGACCCAGAAGTCACTGAAGCTTTCTTT. It encodes CASSDWDPEVTEAFF.

The J gene is TRBJ2-1, the V gene TRBV19; the D gene could be TRBD1 or TRBD2 (7 bases each). V lost 3 bases and J lost 8, with 17 bases in between. This CDR3 has 15 amino acids. CDR1 is LNHDA and CDR2 is SQIVND in the germline V gene (reference sequence). Here the CDR3 DNA reads TGTGCCAGTAGTATGGGTTTCCAGGGGGGGTATGAGCAGTTCTTC. Protein sequence: CASSMGFQGGYEQFF.

CDR3 sequence reads: CASSLRDRDVGELFF. In nucleotides, the CDR3 is TGTGCCAGCAGTTTAAGGGACAGAGACGTAGGGGAGCTGTTTTTT. This rearrangement joins TRBV12-3 or TRBV12-4 to TRBJ2-2; 7 bases match TRBD1. V shed 2 bases, J shed 8 bases, and the junction held 8 bases outside the gene matches. This CDR3 region has 15 residues.

This clonotype has more than one count but fewer than ten. This rearrangement joins TRBV6-2 or TRBV6-3 to TRBJ1-5; D gene ambiguous. This CDR3 comprises 12 residues. With 6 bases removed from V and 8 bases from J, the gap between germline ends came to 11 bases. Germline CDR1 MNHEY, CDR2 SVGEGT. CDR3 coding DNA: TGTGCCAGCAGAGTACCCATGGAGCCCCAGCATTTT. It encodes CASRVPMEPQHF.

Comments on this clonotype: A much larger clone sits a single nucleotide away, making a read error possible. The chain employs TRBV12-3 or TRBV12-4 and TRBJ1-2, with TRBD1 matching 9 bases. This CDR3 comprises 15 residues. The V gene end was trimmed by 5 bases and the J gene end by 5 bases; junction bases not matched to a gene: 9. CDR3 DNA: TGTGCCAGCAGTCCCCCAACAGGGGGCGGTTATGGCTACACCTTC. Its translation is CASSPPTGGGYGYTF.

Only a few counts were recorded for this clonotype. The V and J genes are TRBV6-2 or TRBV6-3 and TRBJ2-7, with a possible D match to TRBD2 (5 bases). CDR3 length: 13 amino acids. Deletions cut 7 bases from V and 3 bases from J, with 13 bases between. CDR1 and CDR2 (germline): MNHEY, SVGEGT. The CDR3 protein is CASTAEGYYEQYF. CDR3 coding DNA: TGTGCCAGCACCGCAGAGGGTTACTACGAGCAGTACTTC.

The rearrangement uses TRBV2 and TRBJ1-3, with D tentatively TRBD1 (5 bases). Germline values: CDR1 SNHLY, CDR2 FYNNEI. CDR3 length: 14 amino acids. Trimming shortened V by 10 bases and J by 1 base, and 14 bases separated the two germline ends. As DNA, the CDR3 is TGTGCCAAGGGGCCCGGGGGTTCTGGAAACACCATATATTTT. Encoded protein: CAKGPGGSGNTIYF.

The chain has TRBV7-8 and TRBJ1-5, with D possibly TRBD1 on 5 matching bases. Trimming removed 6 bases at V and 4 bases at J, with 19 bases between. CDR3 length equals 16 residues. Per germline, CDR1 SGHVS and CDR2 FQNEAQ. The CDR3 region has the DNA TGTGCCAGCAGTCCCCGGTCAGGGATCAGAAATCAGCCCCAGCATTTT. It yields the protein CASSPRSGIRNQPQHF. Complete variable domain (other parts from reference TRBV7-8 and TRBJ1-5): GAGVSQSPRYKVAKRGQDVALRCDPISGHVSLFWYQQALGQGPEFLTYFQNEAQLDKSGLPSDRFFAERPEGSVSTLKIQRTQQEDSAVYLCASSPRSGIRNQPQHFGDGTRLSIL.

About this clonotype: A junction end diverges from the germline sequence, so it may reflect a read error. This rearrangement joins TRBV7-2 to TRBJ2-2; D call uncertain. The germline gives CDR1 SGHTA, CDR2 FQGNSA. CDR3 length: 12 residues. In DNA form, the CDR3 reads TGTGCCGGCAGCTTTAACACCGGGGAGCTGTTTTTT. Protein: CAGSFNTGELFF.

The CDR3 spells CATSTSNHEQYF. The CDR3, as DNA: TGCGCCACCTCGACTAGTAACCACGAGCAGTACTTC. The genes are TRBV10-2 and TRBJ2-7, with D maybe TRBD2 (6 bases). V was shortened by 10 bases and J by 5 bases, with 15 bases between the two germline ends. Germline CDR1 is WSHSY and CDR2 is SAAADI. This CDR3 contains 12 residues.

This clonotype was detected ten times or more. The chain carries TRBV4-3 and TRBJ2-7; TRBD1 might be the D (7 bases). V was cut by 0 bases and J by 4 bases, with 16 bases left in between. CDR3 length equals 16 residues. Germline CDR1 and CDR2: LGHNA and YSLEER. This CDR3 is CASSQEKWPGGYEQYF. The CDR3 bases are TGCGCCAGCAGCCAAGAAAAGTGGCCAGGGGGGTACGAGCAGTACTTC.